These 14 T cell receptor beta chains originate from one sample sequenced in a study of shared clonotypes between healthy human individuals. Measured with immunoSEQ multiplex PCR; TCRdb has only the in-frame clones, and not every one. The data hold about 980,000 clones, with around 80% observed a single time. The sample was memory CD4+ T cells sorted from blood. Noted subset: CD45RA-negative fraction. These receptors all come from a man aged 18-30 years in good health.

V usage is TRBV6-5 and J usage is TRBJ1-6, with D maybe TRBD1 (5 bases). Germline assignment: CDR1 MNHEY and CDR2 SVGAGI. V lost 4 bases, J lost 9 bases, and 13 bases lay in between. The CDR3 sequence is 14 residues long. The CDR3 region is CASSFPQRGSPLHF. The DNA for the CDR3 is TGTGCCAGCAGTTTCCCCCAGAGGGGTTCACCCCTCCACTTT.

The CDR3 nucleotides are TGTGCCAGCAGCTTAAGGGGTGGACAGGGAACCGGGGAGCTGTTTTTT. Translated, it gives CASSLRGGQGTGELFF. This chain links TRBV7-3 with TRBJ2-2; 8 nucleotides match TRBD1. Germline V gene sequence: CDR1 SGHTA, CDR2 FQGTGA. With 1 base clipped from V and 5 bases from J, the junction kept 6 bases outside the gene matches. This CDR3 has 16 residues.

The CDR3 DNA is TGTGCCAGCTCACCCCAGACAGGGGTGTCTGGAAACACCATATATTTT. Protein: CASSPQTGVSGNTIYF. This chain joins TRBV18 and TRBJ1-3; TRBD1 matches at 8 bases. The CDR3 runs to 16 residues. Germline V gene data show CDR1 as KGHSH and CDR2 as LQKENI. After removal of 3 bases from V and 1 base from J, the junction contained 5 bases not matched to a gene.

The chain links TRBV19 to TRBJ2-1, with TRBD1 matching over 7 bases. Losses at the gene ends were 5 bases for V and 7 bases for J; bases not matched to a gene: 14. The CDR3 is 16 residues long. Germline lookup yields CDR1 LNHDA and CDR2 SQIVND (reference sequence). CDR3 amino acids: CASSQNRGMGRNEQFF. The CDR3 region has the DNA TGTGCCAGTAGTCAAAACAGGGGAATGGGTAGGAATGAGCAGTTCTTC.

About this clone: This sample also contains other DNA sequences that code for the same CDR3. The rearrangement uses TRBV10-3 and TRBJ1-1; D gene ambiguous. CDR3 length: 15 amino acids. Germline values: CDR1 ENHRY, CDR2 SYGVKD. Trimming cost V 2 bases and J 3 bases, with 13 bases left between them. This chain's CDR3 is CAISEGRGWDTEAFF. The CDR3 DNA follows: TGTGCCATCAGTGAGGGAAGAGGGTGGGACACTGAAGCTTTCTTT.

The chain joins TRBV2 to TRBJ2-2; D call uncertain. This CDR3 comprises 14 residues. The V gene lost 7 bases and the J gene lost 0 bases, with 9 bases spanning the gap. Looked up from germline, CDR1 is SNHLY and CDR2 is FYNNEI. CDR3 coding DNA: TGTGCCAGCACAAAGGTCCCGAACACCGGGGAGCTGTTTTTT. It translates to CASTKVPNTGELFF.

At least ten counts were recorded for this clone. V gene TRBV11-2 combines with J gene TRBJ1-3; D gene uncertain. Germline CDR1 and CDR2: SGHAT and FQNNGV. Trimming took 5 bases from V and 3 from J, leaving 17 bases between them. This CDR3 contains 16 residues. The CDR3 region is CASSQRAGIDGNTIYF. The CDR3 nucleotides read TGTGCCAGCAGCCAACGCGCAGGAATTGATGGAAACACCATATATTTT.

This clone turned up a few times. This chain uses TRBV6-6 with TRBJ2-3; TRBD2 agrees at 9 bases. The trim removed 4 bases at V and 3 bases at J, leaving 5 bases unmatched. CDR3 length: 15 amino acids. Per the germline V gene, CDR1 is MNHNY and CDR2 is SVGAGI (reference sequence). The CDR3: CASSLRGGATDTQYF. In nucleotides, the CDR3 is TGTGCCAGCAGTTTGCGCGGGGGGGCGACAGATACGCAGTATTTT.

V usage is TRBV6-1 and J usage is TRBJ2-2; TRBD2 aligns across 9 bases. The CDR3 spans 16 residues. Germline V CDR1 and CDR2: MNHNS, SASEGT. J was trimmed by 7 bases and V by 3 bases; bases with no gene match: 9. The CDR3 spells CASSDFKREVIGELFF. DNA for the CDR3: TGTGCCAGCAGTGACTTTAAGCGGGAGGTTATCGGGGAGCTGTTTTTT.

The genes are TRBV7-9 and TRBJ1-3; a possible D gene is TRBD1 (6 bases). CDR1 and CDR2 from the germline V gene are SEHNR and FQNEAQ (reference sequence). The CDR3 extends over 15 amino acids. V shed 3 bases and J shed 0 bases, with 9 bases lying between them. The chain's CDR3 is CASSFGTTSGNTIYF. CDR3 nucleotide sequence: TGTGCCAGCAGCTTCGGGACAACCTCTGGAAACACCATATATTTT.

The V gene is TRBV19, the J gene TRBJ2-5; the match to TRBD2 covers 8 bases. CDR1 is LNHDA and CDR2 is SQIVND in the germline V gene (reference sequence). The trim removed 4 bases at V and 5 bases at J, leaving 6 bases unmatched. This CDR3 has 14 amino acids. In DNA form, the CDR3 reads TGTGCCAGTAGTAGCGGGAGGATTGGGGAGACCCAGTACTTC. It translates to CASSSGRIGETQYF. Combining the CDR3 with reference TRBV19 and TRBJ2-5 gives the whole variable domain DGGITQSPKYLFRKEGQNVTLSCEQNLNHDAMYWYRQDPGQGLRLIYYSQIVNDFQKGDIAEGYSVSREKKESFPLTVTSAQKNPTAFYLCASSSGRIGETQYFGPGTRLLVL.

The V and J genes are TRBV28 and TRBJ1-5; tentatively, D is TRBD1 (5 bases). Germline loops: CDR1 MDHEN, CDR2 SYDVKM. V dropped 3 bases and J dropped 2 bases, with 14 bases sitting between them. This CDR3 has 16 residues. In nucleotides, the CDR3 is TGTGCCAGCAGTTTTACCGCAGGGATGGGCAATCAGCCCCAGCATTTT. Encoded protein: CASSFTAGMGNQPQHF.

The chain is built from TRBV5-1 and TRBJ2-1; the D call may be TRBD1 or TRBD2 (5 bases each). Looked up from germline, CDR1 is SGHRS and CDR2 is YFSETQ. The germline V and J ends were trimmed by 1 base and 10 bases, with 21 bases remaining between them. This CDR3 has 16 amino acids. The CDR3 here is CASSLRLVARGNEQFF. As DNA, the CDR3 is TGCGCCAGCAGCTTGAGGCTAGTGGCGAGGGGCAACGAGCAGTTCTTC.

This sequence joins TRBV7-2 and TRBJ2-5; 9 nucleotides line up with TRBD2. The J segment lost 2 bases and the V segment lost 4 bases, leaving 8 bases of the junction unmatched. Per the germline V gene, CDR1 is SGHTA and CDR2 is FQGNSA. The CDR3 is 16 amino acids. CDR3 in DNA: TGTGCCAGCAGCTCAGCCGGGACTAGCAGGCAAGAGACCCAGTACTTC. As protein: CASSSAGTSRQETQYF.